One sample yielded the 15 T cell receptor beta chains listed below, sequenced in a study of CD8+ T cells in alopecia areata. The treatment: oral pan-JAK inhibitor, 5-10 mg twice daily. Isolated RNA was reverse transcribed into cDNA used as the sequencing template. The data were produced by immunoSEQ multiplex PCR, yet TCRdb's version contains in-frame clones alone and is incomplete. The repertoire consists of 150,000 to 200,000 clones, with less than 65% occurring once and the leading ten covering under 1.2%. The source material was CD4+ T cells sorted from blood, sampled at week 24, from a patient treated with tofacitinib. All receptors come from a human donor with alopecia areata.

The chain employs TRBV15 and TRBJ1-5, with 7 bases aligning to TRBD1. Germline V gene lookup returns CDR1 LNHNV and CDR2 YYDKDF (reference sequence). The ends lost 5 bases at V and 4 bases at J; junction bases unmatched: 11. This CDR3 comprises 16 residues. The CDR3 region has the DNA TGTGCCACCAGCCCCTTCCTGAGGGGGCGAAATCAGCCCCAGCATTTT. As protein: CATSPFLRGRNQPQHF.

The chain couples TRBV5-4 to TRBJ2-3; D is unclear. Trimming removed 2 bases at V and 2 bases at J, with 6 bases between. This CDR3 spans 13 amino acids. CDR1 SGHNT and CDR2 YYREEE come from the germline V gene (reference sequence). Here the CDR3 DNA reads TGTGCCAGCAGCTTTTACGACACAGATACGCAGTATTTT. Its translation: CASSFYDTDTQYF.

The rearrangement joins TRBV29-1 to TRBJ1-2, with D possibly matching TRBD1 (6 bases). The germline V gene encodes CDR1 SQVTM and CDR2 ANQGSEA. The CDR3 contains 12 residues. Trimming took 6 bases from V and 8 from J, leaving 16 bases between them. The CDR3 here is CSVVGGNKGYTF. The CDR3 nucleotides are TGCAGCGTCGTAGGGGGGAATAAGGGCTACACCTTC.

J is TRBJ1-2 and V is TRBV29-1, with 7 bases matching TRBD1. V dropped 4 bases and J dropped 6; count of bases not matched to a gene: 11. Per the germline V gene, CDR1 is SQVTM and CDR2 is ANQGSEA. This CDR3 is built from 14 residues. The CDR3: CSVGTGPSEDGYTF. The CDR3 DNA follows: TGCAGCGTTGGGACAGGCCCAAGCGAGGATGGCTACACCTTC.

The V call is TRBV9, the J call TRBJ1-6; D is uncertain. The CDR3 loop spans 13 amino acids. The V end lost 0 bases, the J end lost 10 bases, and 8 bases lay between the germline ends. CDR1 and CDR2 from the germline V gene are SGDLS and YYNGEE. The CDR3 DNA reads as TGTGCCAGCAGCGTAGTAGGTGGATCACCCCTCCACTTT. It specifies CASSVVGGSPLHF.

This clone was detected only a few times. The J gene is TRBJ1-1, the V gene TRBV9; no definite D call. Germline-derived CDR1 and CDR2 are SGDLS and YYNGEE. V lost 3 bases, J lost 7 bases, and 7 bases lay in between. This CDR3 region has 11 residues. DNA of the CDR3: TGTGCCAGCAGCGCCCAAGGTGAAGCTTTCTTT. Translating it yields CASSAQGEAFF.

This clone was found once. The chain uses TRBV7-2 and TRBJ2-3; D is unclear. With 5 bases removed from V and 3 bases from J, the gap between germline ends came to 9 bases. The CDR3 totals 13 residues. Germline assignment: CDR1 SGHTA and CDR2 FQGNSA. As DNA, the CDR3 is TGTGCCAGCAGCCCCCTTGGTACAGATACGCAGTATTTT. Its protein product is CASSPLGTDTQYF.

This clone was counted between two and nine times. The chain recombines TRBV11-2 with TRBJ2-7, with a possible D match to TRBD2 (5 bases). V gave up 0 bases and J gave up 10 bases, with 13 bases separating them. CDR3 size: 13 residues. CDR1 and CDR2 from the germline V gene are SGHAT and FQNNGV. CDR3: CASSLDMRARQYF. Written as DNA, the CDR3 is TGTGCCAGCAGCTTAGATATGCGGGCACGACAGTACTTC.

The chain employs TRBV18 and TRBJ2-7, with D tentatively TRBD1 or TRBD2 (5 bases each). This CDR3 has 14 amino acids. The germline gives CDR1 KGHSH, CDR2 LQKENI. V was cut by 1 base and J by 6 bases, with 13 bases left in between. Here the CDR3 reads CASSPLGPGGEQYF. The DNA of the CDR3 is TGTGCCAGCTCACCACTGGGACCCGGCGGCGAGCAGTACTTC.

Notes on this clone: This CDR3 is also generated by other DNA sequences in the sample. The chain uses TRBV4-3 and TRBJ1-2, with D uncertain. Germline CDR1 reads LGHNA; CDR2 reads YSLEER. The V gene lost 0 bases and the J gene lost 7 bases, with 9 bases spanning the gap. The CDR3 totals 13 residues. The CDR3 loop reads CASSQDPGRGYTF. The CDR3 DNA reads as TGCGCCAGCAGCCAAGACCCGGGTCGTGGCTACACCTTC.

This chain links TRBV4-3 with TRBJ1-6; the D is unclear. This CDR3 region has 14 residues. The V gene lost 0 bases and the J gene lost 9 bases, with 9 bases spanning the gap. Germline V CDR1 and CDR2: LGHNA, YSLEER. The CDR3 sequence: CASSQDLRISPLHF. CDR3 DNA: TGCGCCAGCAGCCAAGATCTCAGGATTTCACCCCTCCACTTT.

The V and J genes are TRBV30 and TRBJ1-1; D perhaps matches TRBD1 (5 bases). CDR3 length equals 15 residues. Trimming took 2 bases from V and 3 from J, leaving 16 bases between them. Per the germline V gene, CDR1 is GTSNPN and CDR2 is SVGIG (reference sequence). In DNA form, the CDR3 reads TGTGCCTGGAGTTCCTGGGGCGGTGGGGACACTGAAGCTTTCTTT. It codes for CAWSSWGGGDTEAFF. The variable domain in full, with the rest retrieved from reference TRBV30 and TRBJ1-1, is SQTIHQWPATLVQPVGSPLSLECTVEGTSNPNLYWYRQAAGRGLQLLFYSVGIGQISSEVPQNLSASRPQDRQFILSSKKLLLSDSGFYLCAWSSWGGGDTEAFFGQGTRLTVV.

This clone was detected many times. The J gene is TRBJ1-5, the V gene TRBV19, with D possibly TRBD1 on 5 matching bases. Germline values: CDR1 LNHDA, CDR2 SQIVND (reference sequence). Trimming left V 3 bases short and J 8 bases short, with 11 bases between. The CDR3 totals 13 residues. In DNA, the CDR3 is TGTGCCAGTAGTATTGGGACCGTAGAGCCCCAGCATTTT. Its translation: CASSIGTVEPQHF.

The chain joins TRBV29-1 to TRBJ2-3, with D perhaps assigned TRBD1 or TRBD2 (6 bases each). The CDR3 spans 13 residues. Germline V lookup: CDR1 SQVTM, CDR2 ANQGSEA. The ends were cut back, 6 bases at V and 5 bases at J, with 15 bases in the middle. CDR3 coding DNA: TGCAGCGTCGCTCGGGGGCGAGGAGATACGCAGTATTTT. Residues: CSVARGRGDTQYF.

In this sample, this clone turned up many times. J is TRBJ2-7 and V is TRBV28, with D possibly TRBD1 on 6 matching bases. Germline V lookup: CDR1 MDHEN, CDR2 SYDVKM. The CDR3 totals 14 residues. The V end was cut by 10 bases, the J end by 6 bases, with 22 bases between. The CDR3 protein is CATRRGTPSSEQYF. The CDR3 coding sequence is TGTGCCACGAGAAGGGGGACCCCGAGTAGCGAGCAGTACTTC. Full variable domain (rest looked up from reference TRBV28 and TRBJ2-7): DVKVTQSSRYLVKRTGEKVFLECVQDMDHENMFWYRQDPGLGLRLIYFSYDVKMKEKGDIPEGYSVSREKKERFSLILESASTNQTSMYLCATRRGTPSSEQYFGPGTRLTVT.